What follows are 30 T cell receptor beta chains derived from one specimen sequenced in a study of blood T cells in healthy people across ages. It was with a sample-barcoded 5' primer and a J-beta primer mix that a second PCR of roughly 6 to 12 cycles was run. TCRdb redid the calling of the 5' RACE reads with MiXCR, one entry per CDR3 protein. Among some 1.4 million distinct CDR3 sequences listed, roughly 45% were seen once. The sequencing input was blood. These receptors were obtained from a woman aged 18-29 years in good health.

The J gene is TRBJ2-7, the V gene TRBV20-1, with TRBD2 matching over 10 bases. The CDR3 has 14 amino acids. Germline lookup yields CDR1 DFQATT and CDR2 SNEGSKA (reference sequence). J lost 3 bases, V lost 1 base, and 3 bases had no gene match. The CDR3: CSARGGTSVYEQYF. For the CDR3, the DNA is TGCAGTGCTAGAGGTGGGACTAGCGTCTACGAGCAGTACTTC.

The rearrangement uses TRBV10-2 and TRBJ2-2; 13 bases align to TRBD2. V lost 0 bases, J lost 4 bases, and 2 bases stayed unmatched. CDR1 and CDR2 from the germline V gene are WSHSY and SAAADI. This CDR3 region has 17 residues. The CDR3 here is CASSESGLAGSTGELFF. In DNA form, the CDR3 reads TGCGCCAGCAGTGAGTCGGGACTAGCGGGATCCACCGGGGAGCTGTTTTTT.

This rearrangement joins TRBV12-3 or TRBV12-4 to TRBJ2-7, with TRBD1 matching 7 bases. The CDR3 runs 15 residues. J lost 3 bases, V lost 1 base, and 6 bases had no gene match. The CDR3 DNA reads as TGTGCCAGCAGTTTAGGGGTAGGGGGCAGCTACGAGCAGTACTTC. This encodes CASSLGVGGSYEQYF.

The J gene is TRBJ2-1, the V gene TRBV2, with TRBD1 matching 8 bases. The CDR3 is 15 amino acids. V shed 6 bases, J shed 2 bases, and the junction held 6 bases outside the gene matches. Per the germline V gene, CDR1 is SNHLY and CDR2 is FYNNEI. The CDR3 DNA reads TGTGCCAGCAGCGGACAGGGAATACCCTACAATGAGCAGTTCTTC. Its protein product is CASSGQGIPYNEQFF.

The V gene is TRBV5-1, the J gene TRBJ1-1; possibly TRBD1 for D (5 bases). This CDR3 comprises 14 residues. Between the trimmed V and J ends, which lost 0 bases and 5 bases, there was a span of 11 bases. Per the germline V gene, CDR1 is SGHRS and CDR2 is YFSETQ. CDR3 amino acids: CASSLGEGYTEAFF. The DNA of the CDR3 is TGCGCCAGCAGCTTGGGTGAGGGGTATACTGAAGCTTTCTTT. Supplemented by reference TRBV5-1 and TRBJ1-1, the full variable domain reads KAGVTQTPRYLIKTRGQQVTLSCSPISGHRSVSWYQQTPGQGLQFLFEYFSETQRNKGNFPGRFSGRQFSNSRSEMNVSTLELGDSALYLCASSLGEGYTEAFFGQGTRLTVV.

Comments on this clonotype: A junction boundary mismatches the germline segment, possibly from a read error. V is TRBV4-2 and J is TRBJ1-6, with TRBD1 matching over 8 bases. The CDR3 runs to 15 residues. CDR1 LGHNA and CDR2 YNFKEQ come from the germline V gene. CDR3 bases: TGTGCCTGCAGCCAAGACAGGGGTTATAATTCACCCCTCCACTTT. This encodes CACSQDRGYNSPLHF.

This chain joins TRBV5-5 and TRBJ1-1, with 8 bases fitting TRBD1. CDR1 and CDR2 from the germline V gene are SGHKS and YYEKEE (reference sequence). This CDR3 contains 15 residues. V was pared by 4 bases and J by 7 bases, with 12 bases of the junction left unmatched. The CDR3 loop reads CASSPGQGSDFEAFF. CDR3 coding DNA: TGTGCCAGCAGCCCAGGACAGGGTAGTGATTTTGAAGCTTTCTTT.

The chain joins TRBV27 to TRBJ2-7; possibly TRBD1 for D (5 bases). This CDR3 spans 15 amino acids. Germline CDR1 reads MNHEY; CDR2 reads SMNVEV (reference sequence). The V and J ends lost 0 bases and 2 bases respectively, with 11 bases between them. This CDR3 is CASSLSPRATYEQYF. CDR3 nucleotides: TGTGCCAGCAGTTTATCCCCCAGGGCTACCTACGAGCAGTACTTC.

The CDR3 spells CASSYTSAHTGELFF. The DNA for the CDR3 is TGTGCCAGCAGCTATACTAGCGCCCACACCGGGGAGCTGTTTTTT. The chain combines TRBV6-6 with TRBJ2-2; 7 positions agree with TRBD2. Germline-derived CDR1 and CDR2 are MNHNY and SVGAGI (reference sequence). The CDR3 is 15 amino acids. Unmatched junction bases numbered 7, after V lost 6 bases and J lost 3 bases.

The V gene is TRBV10-3, the J gene TRBJ1-1, with D maybe TRBD1 (6 bases). V dropped 10 bases and J dropped 1 base, with 13 bases sitting between them. The CDR3 is made up of 13 amino acids. CDR1 and CDR2 from the germline V gene are ENHRY and SYGVKD. CDR3 nucleotides: TGTGCCACCTGGGGGGGCTGGAACACTGAAGCTTTCTTT. This encodes CATWGGWNTEAFF.

V usage is TRBV12-3 or TRBV12-4 and J usage is TRBJ1-5; D is unresolved. This CDR3 is 17 amino acids long. With 1 base removed from V and 1 base from J, the gap between germline ends came to 14 bases. The DNA for the CDR3 is TGTGCCAGCAGTTTAGTTTATGGGGATACAAGCAATCAGCCCCAGCATTTT. Its translation: CASSLVYGDTSNQPQHF.

The V gene is TRBV5-6, the J gene TRBJ1-2; the match to TRBD1 covers 8 bases. With 3 bases clipped from V and 8 bases from J, the junction kept 6 bases outside the gene matches. The CDR3 has 13 amino acids. Germline V CDR1 and CDR2: SGHDT, YYEEEE. The CDR3 loop is CASSWTGSGGYTF. Here the CDR3 DNA reads TGTGCCAGCAGCTGGACAGGGTCGGGCGGCTACACCTTC.

The rearrangement links TRBV27 to TRBJ2-1; D may be TRBD2 (6 bases). CDR3 length equals 14 residues. Trimming removed 2 bases at V and 4 bases at J, with 9 bases between. CDR1 is MNHEY and CDR2 is SMNVEV in the germline V gene (reference sequence). The DNA of the CDR3 is TGTGCCAGCAGTTTACCGACTAGTTACAATGAGCAGTTCTTC. This translates into CASSLPTSYNEQFF.

This clonotype was observed once. V and J are TRBV7-2 and TRBJ2-1; no reliable D call. CDR1 and CDR2 from the germline V gene are SGHTA and FQGNSA. The V end was cut by 1 base, the J end by 12 bases, with 19 bases between. The CDR3 covers 15 residues. CDR3 nucleotide sequence: TGTGCCAGCAGCTTAGTCGATCTATTGGGCATTGGGCAGTTCTTC. Amino acids: CASSLVDLLGIGQFF.

This clonotype showed up just a few times. The gene calls are TRBV12-3 or TRBV12-4 and TRBJ2-5, with unresolved D. V lost 3 bases and J 11 bases, leaving 19 bases between the germline ends. The CDR3 is made up of 14 amino acids. The CDR3 loop is CASSLRDGNNEQYF. For the CDR3, the DNA is TGTGCCAGCAGTTTGCGAGATGGGAACAATGAGCAGTACTTC.

V is TRBV6-5 and J is TRBJ2-1; 11 bases match TRBD2. CDR1 and CDR2 from the germline V gene are MNHEY and SVGAGI. The CDR3 spans 16 residues. J was trimmed by 9 bases and V by 4 bases; bases with no gene match: 11. CDR3 region: CASSSRTSGPSREQFF. CDR3 nucleotide sequence: TGTGCCAGCAGTTCCCGGACTAGCGGGCCCTCTCGTGAGCAGTTCTTC.

The chain is built from TRBV20-1 and TRBJ2-1; D may be TRBD1 or TRBD2 (5 bases each). The DNA end favors TRBJ2-7, so the J call may be wrong. This CDR3 region has 15 residues. The germline CDR1 and CDR2 sequences are DFQATT and SNEGSKA (reference sequence). In DNA, the CDR3 is TGCAGTGCTAGGGCCCCGGGGCCCCGCTACAATGAGCAGTACTTC. This gives the protein CSARAPGPRYNEQYF.

The J gene is TRBJ2-3, the V gene TRBV12-3 or TRBV12-4; no clear D. The germline V and J ends were trimmed by 6 bases and 1 base, with 8 bases remaining between them. This CDR3 is 13 amino acids long. This CDR3 is CASRALGTDTQYF. DNA for the CDR3: TGTGCCAGCAGAGCGCTAGGCACAGATACGCAGTATTTT.

This clonotype was seen more than once but under ten times. The chain recombines TRBV7-3 with TRBJ2-3; TRBD2 agrees at 9 bases. Losses at the gene ends were 8 bases for V and 3 bases for J; bases not matched to a gene: 15. The CDR3 has 17 residues. CDR1 and CDR2 from the germline V gene are SGHTA and FQGTGA. As DNA, the CDR3 is TGTGCCAGCTCTCCCGGCAGGCGGGGGGGCGGAACAGATACGCAGTATTTT. Translated, it gives CASSPGRRGGGTDTQYF.

This clonotype appeared once. With a much larger clone just one base away, this may be a read error. The V and J genes are TRBV5-1 and TRBJ2-7; D may match TRBD1 or TRBD2 (5 bases each). The germline V gene encodes CDR1 SGHRS and CDR2 YFSETQ. Trimming stripped 1 base from V and 2 bases from J, with 10 bases between. The CDR3 totals 14 residues. As DNA, the CDR3 is TGCGCCAGCAGCTTGTTACGGGGACCCTACGAGCAGTACTTC. It yields the protein CASSLLRGPYEQYF.

This clonotype appeared a few times. J is TRBJ2-3 and V is TRBV12-3 or TRBV12-4; D gene uncertain. The ends were cut back, 7 bases at V and 2 bases at J, with 10 bases in the middle. CDR3 size: 13 residues. The CDR3 sequence is CASIGVTTDTQYF. The CDR3 bases are TGTGCCAGCATTGGGGTGACCACAGATACGCAGTATTTT.

There are many counts of this clonotype. A much larger clone differs by one base, so this may be a read error. The chain joins TRBV19 to TRBJ2-5; 12 bases are shared with TRBD2. V lost 6 bases, J lost 11 bases, and 13 bases stayed unmatched. Germline V gene data show CDR1 as LNHDA and CDR2 as SQIVND (reference sequence). The CDR3 is made up of 15 amino acids. In nucleotides, the CDR3 is TGTGCCAGTAGGCGGACTAGCGGGGCTTACAATGAGCAGTACTTC. Its protein product is CASRRTSGAYNEQYF.

This chain joins TRBV2 and TRBJ2-3, with D maybe TRBD1 (6 bases). The germline V gene has CDR1 SNHLY and CDR2 FYNNEI. The CDR3 length is 15 residues. With 5 bases removed from V and 1 base from J, the gap between germline ends came to 13 bases. The CDR3 sequence: CASSPGVAGTDTQYF. The DNA of the CDR3 is TGTGCCAGCAGTCCAGGGGTGGCAGGCACAGATACGCAGTATTTT.

V usage is TRBV6-6 and J usage is TRBJ2-1; 8 bases match TRBD2. V gave up 1 base and J gave up 3 bases; unmatched junction bases: 5. Germline V gives CDR1 MNHNY, CDR2 SVGAGI (reference sequence). The CDR3 spans 16 residues. The CDR3 sequence is CASSYLELADYNEQFF. Here the CDR3 DNA reads TGTGCCAGCAGTTACTTGGAACTAGCGGACTACAATGAGCAGTTCTTC.

This rearrangement joins TRBV29-1 to TRBJ1-2, with TRBD1 identical over 7 bases. In germline, CDR1 is SQVTM, CDR2 ANQGSEA. This CDR3 has 15 amino acids. The trim removed 5 bases at V and 4 bases at J, leaving 13 bases unmatched. Written as DNA, the CDR3 is TGCAGCGTTAAGCAGGGGGTCGGTGGTAGCTATGGCTACACCTTC. It is translated as CSVKQGVGGSYGYTF.

The rearrangement joins TRBV5-1 to TRBJ2-5, with D maybe TRBD1 (5 bases). CDR1 is SGHRS and CDR2 is YFSETQ in the germline V gene. V gave up 4 bases and J gave up 5 bases, with 15 bases separating them. The CDR3 extends over 14 amino acids. CDR3: CASSMATGLETQYF. The CDR3 DNA follows: TGCGCCAGCAGCATGGCTACAGGTCTGGAGACCCAGTACTTC.

This sequence joins TRBV21-1 and TRBJ2-1; the D call of TRBD1 is as the table states it, not checked on the DNA. TRBV21-1 is a pseudogene. This CDR3 comprises 16 residues. CDR3 amino acids: CANSKEKSKGVYEQFF. The CDR3 nucleotides read TGTGCCAACAGCAAAGAGAAAAGCAAAGGGGTGTATGAGCAGTTCTTC.

The CDR3 loop is CASSYVAGLGDTQYF. CDR3 sequence (DNA): TGTGCCAGCAGTTACGTAGCGGGCCTTGGGGATACGCAGTATTTT. V gene TRBV6-5 combines with J gene TRBJ2-3; 7 bases align to TRBD2. Germline CDR1 and CDR2: MNHEY and SVGAGI. The CDR3 consists of 15 residues. With 2 bases clipped from V and 6 bases from J, the junction kept 8 bases outside the gene matches.

The rearrangement joins TRBV12-3 or TRBV12-4 to TRBJ2-4; TRBD1 aligns across 12 bases. This CDR3 has 17 amino acids. V lost 6 bases, J lost 1 base, and 7 bases stayed unmatched. Here the CDR3 DNA reads TGTGCCAGCAGCCACCTGGGACAGGGGGCCGCCAAAAACATTCAGTACTTC. Amino acids: CASSHLGQGAAKNIQYF.

This clonotype was counted only a few times. The CDR3 reads CASSHPSGAYEQFF. CDR3 sequence (DNA): TGTGCCAGCAGCCATCCCTCGGGGGCGTATGAGCAGTTCTTC. The chain combines TRBV14 with TRBJ2-1, with D possibly called TRBD1 or TRBD2 (6 bases each). CDR3 length equals 14 residues. The germline CDR1 and CDR2 sequences are SGHDN and FVKESK. The V end lost 3 bases, the J end lost 8 bases, and 14 bases lay between the germline ends.